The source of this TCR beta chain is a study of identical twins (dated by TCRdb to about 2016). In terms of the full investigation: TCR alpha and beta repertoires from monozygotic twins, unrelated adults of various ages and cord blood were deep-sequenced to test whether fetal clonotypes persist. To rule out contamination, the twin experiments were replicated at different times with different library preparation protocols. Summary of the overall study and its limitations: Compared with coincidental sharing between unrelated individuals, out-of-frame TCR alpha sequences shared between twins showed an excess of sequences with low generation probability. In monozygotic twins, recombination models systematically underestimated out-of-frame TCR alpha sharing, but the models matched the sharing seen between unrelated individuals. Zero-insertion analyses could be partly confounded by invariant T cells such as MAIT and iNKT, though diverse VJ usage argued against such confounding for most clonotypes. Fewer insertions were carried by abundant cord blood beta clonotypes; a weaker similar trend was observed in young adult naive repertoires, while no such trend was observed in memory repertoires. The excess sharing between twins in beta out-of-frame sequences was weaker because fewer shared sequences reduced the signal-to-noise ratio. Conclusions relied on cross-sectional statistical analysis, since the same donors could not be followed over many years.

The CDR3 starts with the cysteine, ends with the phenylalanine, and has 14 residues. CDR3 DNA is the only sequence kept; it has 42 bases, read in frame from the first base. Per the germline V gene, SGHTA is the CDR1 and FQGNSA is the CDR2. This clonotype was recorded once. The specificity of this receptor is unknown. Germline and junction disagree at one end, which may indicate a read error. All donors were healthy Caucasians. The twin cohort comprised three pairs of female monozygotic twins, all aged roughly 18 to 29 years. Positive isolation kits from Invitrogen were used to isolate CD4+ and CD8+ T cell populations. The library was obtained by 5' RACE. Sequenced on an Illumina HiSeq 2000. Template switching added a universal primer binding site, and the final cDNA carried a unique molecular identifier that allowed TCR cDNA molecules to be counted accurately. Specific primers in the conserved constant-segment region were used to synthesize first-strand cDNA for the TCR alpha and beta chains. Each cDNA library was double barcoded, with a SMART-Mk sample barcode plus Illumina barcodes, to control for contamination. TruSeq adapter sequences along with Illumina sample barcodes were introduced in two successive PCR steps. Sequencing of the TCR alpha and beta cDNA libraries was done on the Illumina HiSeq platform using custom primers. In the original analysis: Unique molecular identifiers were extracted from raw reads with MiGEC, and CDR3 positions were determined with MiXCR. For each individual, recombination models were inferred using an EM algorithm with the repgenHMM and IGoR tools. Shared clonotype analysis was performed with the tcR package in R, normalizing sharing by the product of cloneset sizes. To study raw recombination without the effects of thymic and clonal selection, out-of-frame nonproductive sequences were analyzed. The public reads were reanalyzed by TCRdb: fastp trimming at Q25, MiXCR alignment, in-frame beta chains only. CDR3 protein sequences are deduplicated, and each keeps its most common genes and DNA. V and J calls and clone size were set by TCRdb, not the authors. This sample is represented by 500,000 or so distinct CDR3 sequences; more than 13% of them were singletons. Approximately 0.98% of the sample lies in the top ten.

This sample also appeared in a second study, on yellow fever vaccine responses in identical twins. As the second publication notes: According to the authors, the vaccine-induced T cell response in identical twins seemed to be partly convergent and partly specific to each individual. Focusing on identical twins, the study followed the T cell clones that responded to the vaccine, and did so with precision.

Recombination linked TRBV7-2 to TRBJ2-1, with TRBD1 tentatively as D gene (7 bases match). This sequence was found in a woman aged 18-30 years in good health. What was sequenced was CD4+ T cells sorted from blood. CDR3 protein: CVSSPRGADNEQFF. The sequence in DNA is TGTGTCAGCAGCCCCAGGGGGGCGGACAATGAGCAGTTCTTC.